A selection of T cell receptor beta chains follows, all from one sample in a study of shared clonotypes between healthy human individuals. The method was immunoSEQ multiplex PCR; TCRdb's version includes in-frame clones alone and lacks a portion of them. The sample contains over 1.5 million clones, 95% to 99% of which appear only once. The specimen was naive CD4+ T cells sorted from blood. These receptors all stem from a man between 25 and 39 years old in good health. The CDR3 runs from the conserved cysteine through the conserved F or W. The order of the fields is V gene, J gene, CDR3 length, CDR3 protein.

>TRBV4-3|TRBJ2-2|11
CASSRAGELFF
>TRBV5-6|TRBJ2-5|15
CASSFPRDRGETQYF
>TRBV18|TRBJ2-1|14
CASSPGGALVEQFF
>TRBV30|TRBJ2-7|11
CASRVSYEQYF
>TRBV7-8|TRBJ2-7|15
CASSPYRVGSGEQYF
>TRBV28|TRBJ1-2|13
CASSPGQGGGYTF
>TRBV4-1|TRBJ2-3|13
CASKGQGTDTQYF
>TRBV6-4|TRBJ1-5|13
CASSKEEDQPQHF
>TRBV23-1|TRBJ2-5|13
CASSQRGLETQYF
>TRBV7-9|TRBJ2-1|16
CASSAAGSGGYNEQFF
>TRBV19|TRBJ2-5|14
CASSIGAGQETQYF